The clone carrying this T cell receptor (beta chain) was observed at least ten times. What it binds is not known. This sample is drawn from a study of regulatory T cells in long-lasting Graves disease. General study points: Study of thyroid tissue was not done, with only peripheral blood studied.

Relying on iRepertoire HTBI primers and Arm-PCR of CDR3 regions, the team built TCR beta libraries. TCRdb reanalysed the multiplex PCR reads using MiXCR and keeps one entry per CDR3 protein. The sample gives about 400,000 distinct CDR3 sequences, under 25% of which show up once; about a fifth is in the top ten. Time point meaning: persistent/refractory GD, antithyroid drugs over 5 years with positive TRAb. Preparation of the TCR library used RNA extracted from PBMCs. The TCR comes from a female donor with Graves disease. Sequenced here: peripheral blood mononuclear cells (PBMCs), sampled when the disease was refractory, from a patient treated with antithyroid drugs.

The CDR3 is CASKPFGGNTGELFF. Here the CDR3 DNA reads TGTGCCAGCAAACCGTTCGGGGGAAACACCGGGGAGCTGTTTTTT. The V and J genes are TRBV11-1 and TRBJ2-2; a possible D gene is TRBD2 (6 bases). Trimming stripped 7 bases from V and 2 bases from J, with 14 bases between. The CDR3 runs 15 residues. The germline V gene encodes CDR1 SGHAT and CDR2 FQDESV (reference sequence).